This entry lists 2 T cell receptor beta chains sequenced from one sample in a study of OX40 agonist ivuxolimab in advanced cancers. Sequencing was performed with immunoSEQ multiplex PCR; in TCRdb, only in-frame clones are kept and a portion is missing. The sample consists of about 28,000 clones, roughly 86% of them appearing once. Sample: CD4+ or CD8+ T cells sorted from blood, taken in a trial of the OX40 agonist ivuxolimab. The receptors originated from an adult with an advanced solid tumor such as melanoma, head and neck, liver or kidney cancer.

This clone is labeled medium-sized. The genes are TRBV7-9 and TRBJ2-2; D is ambiguous. Germline assignment: CDR1 SEHNR and CDR2 FQNEAQ (reference sequence). Trimming pared 5 bases from V and 1 base from J, leaving 8 bases between. The CDR3 covers 14 residues. DNA for the CDR3: TGTGCCAGCAGCGTGGACGGGAACACCGGGGAGCTGTTTTTT. Protein sequence: CASSVDGNTGELFF. The full variable domain, its missing parts supplied by reference TRBV7-9 and TRBJ2-2, is DTGVSQNPRHKITKRGQNVTFRCDPISEHNRLYWYRQTLGQGPEFLTYFQNEAQLEKSRLLSDRFSAERPKGSFSTLEIQRTEQGDSAMYLCASSVDGNTGELFFGEGSRLTVL.

The rearrangement links TRBV27 to TRBJ2-1; D gene unclear. Trimming shortened V by 8 bases and J by 6 bases, and 14 bases separated the two germline ends. CDR1 and CDR2 from the germline V gene are MNHEY and SMNVEV (reference sequence). This CDR3 comprises 13 residues. CDR3 DNA: TGTGCCAGCGGTATTAGGATGATCAATGAGCAGTTCTTC. It codes for CASGIRMINEQFF.